The 20 T cell receptor beta chains below come from one sample, sequenced in a study of CD8+CD57+ T cells in acquired aplastic anemia. Genomic DNA, the template, was used for profiling of the TCR beta VDJ and CDR3. Via MiXCR, TCRdb re-called the reads, giving one row per CDR3 protein. The profile shows roughly 250,000 distinct CDR3 sequences, 82% of them singletons. Only patients with CD8+CD57+ cell expansion on flow cytometry were chosen for sequencing. Sequenced material: sorted CD4+, CD8+, or CD8+CD57+ T cells (not recorded which) from PBMCs. These TCRs come from a human donor with aplastic anemia.

This clonotype has only one observation. The rearrangement links TRBV5-4 to TRBJ1-4; D is unresolved. Germline assignment: CDR1 SGHNT and CDR2 YYREEE (reference sequence). This CDR3 contains 14 residues. Trimming took off 2 bases at V and 8 bases at J, with 13 bases between the two ends. CDR3 amino acids: CASSFTSAVEKLFF. The CDR3 DNA sequence: TGTGCCAGCAGCTTTACTAGCGCAGTAGAAAAACTGTTTTTT. The variable domain in full, completed from reference TRBV5-4 and TRBJ1-4, reads ETGVTQSPTHLIKTRGQQVTLRCSSQSGHNTVSWYQQALGQGPQFIFQYYREEENGRGNFPPRFSGLQFPNYSSELNVNALELDDSALYLCASSFTSAVEKLFFGSGTQLSVL.

This clonotype was found once. This likely comes from a read error, as the CDR3 has no conserved phenylalanine or tryptophan at its end. It is unclear where the CDR3 begins or ends on the DNA, so no DNA is shown, and the CDR3 is as TCRdb lists it. The V gene is TRBV7-6, the J gene TRBJ1-2. With termini counted, the CDR3 has 14 amino acids. Germline V gives CDR1 SGHVS, CDR2 FNYEAQ. The CDR3 loop is CASTLGRVPSGSNV.

This chain uses TRBV10-1 with TRBJ2-3; 7 bases map to TRBD2. Germline V gene sequence: CDR1 WNHNN, CDR2 SYGVQD (reference sequence). The V segment lost 3 bases and the J segment 1 base; nucleotides outside the gene matches: 1. The CDR3 has 14 amino acids. The CDR3 nucleotides are TGCGCCAGCAGTGAAAGCGGGGGCACAGATACGCAGTATTTT. Its protein is CASSESGGTDTQYF.

This clonotype has at least ten counts. The chain couples TRBV2 to TRBJ2-5; 10 bases line up with TRBD1. There are 13 residues in the CDR3. V dropped 8 bases and J dropped 10; count of bases not matched to a gene: 10. The germline V gene encodes CDR1 SNHLY and CDR2 FYNNEI. CDR3 sequence (DNA): TGTGCCAGCGAGACCGGGACAGGGGTGAGCCAGTACTTC. Translation: CASETGTGVSQYF.

This clonotype showed up just once. This sequence joins TRBV10-3 and TRBJ2-7; D might be TRBD1 or TRBD2, each matching 5 bases. Germline CDR1 ENHRY, CDR2 SYGVKD. The CDR3 is 12 amino acids. V lost 3 bases and J lost 5, with 8 bases in between. CDR3 protein: CAISERGDEQYF. The CDR3 DNA sequence: TGTGCCATCAGTGAAAGGGGAGACGAGCAGTACTTC.

Notes on this clonotype: The junction and the germline gene differ at one end; a read error may be behind it. The J gene is TRBJ1-1, the V gene TRBV2; a possible D gene is TRBD1 (6 bases). The germline V gene encodes CDR1 SNHLY and CDR2 FYNNEI. The CDR3 extends over 15 amino acids. The CDR3 sequence is CASGYGGTDTQEVFF. In DNA form, the CDR3 reads TGTGCCAGCGGCTACGGGGGCACAGATACGCAGGAAGTTTTCTTT.

Notes on this clonotype: This CDR3 is missing its conserved last phenylalanine or tryptophan, likely due to a read error. The DNA is omitted, as the CDR3 cannot be located on it reliably, and the CDR3 follows TCRdb's listing. This rearrangement joins TRBV7-9 to TRBJ2-1; no DNA check was done on the table's D call, TRBD2. From germline, CDR1 is SEHNR and CDR2 FQNEAQ (reference sequence). The CDR3 length is 13 residues, termini included. The chain's CDR3 is CASSLSQAGGQAG.

The chain combines TRBV15 with TRBJ2-3, with TRBD2 matching over 7 bases. CDR1 LNHNV and CDR2 YYDKDF come from the germline V gene (reference sequence). CDR3 size: 14 residues. The V and J ends lost 5 bases and 11 bases, in that order; junction bases with no gene match: 13. The CDR3 sequence is CATSLAGRPYKQYF. CDR3 DNA: TGTGCCACCAGCTTAGCGGGCCGTCCCTATAAGCAGTATTTT.

The rearrangement links TRBV11-1 to TRBJ2-7, with TRBD1 matching 7 bases. Germline CDR1 and CDR2: SGHAT and FQDESV (reference sequence). Trimming took 2 bases from V and 1 from J; bases not matched to a gene: 14. The CDR3 runs to 18 residues. DNA for the CDR3: TGTGCCAGCAGCTTAAAGGGGGCCGGGACAGCCCTTTCCTACGAGCAGTACGTC. It specifies CASSLKGAGTALSYEQYV.

The rearrangement joins TRBV2 to TRBJ2-7; TRBD1 might be the D (7 bases). The CDR3 is 18 residues long. V was cut by 4 bases and J by 1 base, with 23 bases left in between. Germline-derived CDR1 and CDR2 are SNHLY and FYNNEI. Written as DNA, the CDR3 is TGTGCCAGCAGTGTGGATAGCGGCGGGACAGCCCTTTCCTACGAGCAGTACGTC. Translation gives CASSVDSGGTALSYEQYV.

The sample holds a few counts of this clonotype. One junction end does not reproduce the germline sequence, and a read error may be involved. The rearrangement links TRBV9 to TRBJ2-3; tentatively, D is TRBD1 (6 bases). From germline, CDR1 is SGDLS and CDR2 YYNGEE. This CDR3 spans 14 amino acids. CDR3 bases: TGTGCCAGCAGCGTAGGCACAGGGCAATATAGCAATCATTTT. Translating it yields CASSVGTGQYSNHF.

The chain carries TRBV2 and TRBJ2-7; D possibly matches TRBD1 or TRBD2 (5 bases each). The CDR3 consists of 13 residues. Germline V CDR1 and CDR2: SNHLY, FYNNEI. DNA of the CDR3: TGCGCCAGCAGGGACGGCGGCACAGATGCGCAGTACGTC. This gives the protein CASRDGGTDAQYV.

The rearrangement joins TRBV10-3 to TRBJ2-7, with D maybe TRBD1 (5 bases). Deletions cut 0 bases from V and 5 bases from J, with 14 bases between. CDR3 length equals 15 residues. Germline CDR1 is ENHRY and CDR2 is SYGVKD. This CDR3 is CAISESRLGVHEQYF. DNA for the CDR3: TGTGCCATCAGTGAGTCGCGGCTAGGGGTCCACGAGCAGTACTTC.

This rearrangement joins TRBV7-2 to TRBJ1-6; 7 bases map to TRBD1. The V gene's germline CDR1 is SGHTA and CDR2 FQGNSA. Unmatched junction bases numbered 17, after V lost 3 bases and J lost 18 bases. This CDR3 contains 15 residues. For the CDR3, the DNA is TGTGCCAGCAGCTTGGCAGGGGGAGCCGACTATGCCCACCACTTT. The encoded protein is CASSLAGGADYAHHF.

The genes are TRBV9 and TRBJ1-1; D remains unclear. The CDR3 consists of 15 residues. Germline V gene lookup returns CDR1 SGDLS and CDR2 YYNGEE. With 4 bases removed from V and 5 bases from J, the gap between germline ends came to 18 bases. CDR3 region: CASSLGSETQTEAFF. CDR3 DNA sequence: TGTGCCAGCAGCTTAGGATCCGAGACGCAGACTGAAGCTTTCTTT.

About this clonotype itself: Sequence at one end of the junction differs from germline and may be a read error. The chain is built from TRBV9 and TRBJ2-3; D may be TRBD1 (6 bases). From germline, CDR1 is SGDLS and CDR2 YYNGEE. The CDR3 extends over 14 amino acids. The DNA of the CDR3 is TGTGCCAGCAGCTTACAGGGTGGGGATTCACCCCTCCATTTT. It encodes CASSLQGGDSPLHF.

The chain combines TRBV7-6 with TRBJ2-1; the match to TRBD2 covers 8 bases. Trimming at V came to 3 bases and at J to 12 bases, leaving 16 bases not matched to a gene. This CDR3 is 16 amino acids long. CDR1 and CDR2 from the germline V gene are SGHVS and FNYEAQ. CDR3 residues: CASSFQRRGGSDVQFF. The CDR3 DNA sequence: TGTGCCAGCAGCTTTCAGAGGCGCGGGGGGAGCGATGTGCAGTTCTTC.

In the case of this clonotype: A much more abundant neighbour one base away suggests this may be a read error. The chain uses TRBV7-3 and TRBJ2-3; 8 nucleotides agree with TRBD2. Trimming removed 4 bases from V and 7 bases from J; junction bases left unmatched: 7. CDR3 size: 14 residues. The V gene's germline CDR1 is SGHTA and CDR2 FQGTGA. The CDR3 here is CASSSAGGSYTQYF. The DNA for the CDR3 is TGTGCCAGCAGCTCCGCGGGAGGTTCCTATACGCAGTATTTT.

This clonotype came up once. The chain uses TRBV7-2 and TRBJ2-5, with D tentatively TRBD1 or TRBD2 (6 bases each). CDR1 is SGHTA and CDR2 is FQGNSA in the germline V gene. The length of the CDR3 is 17 residues. Trimming stripped 0 bases from V and 8 bases from J, with 22 bases between. DNA for the CDR3: TGTGCCAGCAGCTTAGCGGGGGGTGGGGGGCAGCAATATACCCAGTACTTC. This encodes CASSLAGGGGQQYTQYF. Full variable domain (missing parts from reference TRBV7-2 and TRBJ2-5): GAGVSQSPSNKVTEKGKDVELRCDPISGHTALYWYRQSLGQGLEFLIYFQGNSAPDKSGLPSDRFSAERTGGSVSTLTIQRTQQEDSAVYLCASSLAGGGGQQYTQYFGPGTRLLVL.

The chain carries TRBV15 and TRBJ2-7; perhaps TRBD2 as D (6 bases). The V end was cut by 6 bases, the J end by 2 bases, with 17 bases between. The CDR3 sequence is 15 residues long. Germline CDR1 and CDR2: LNHNV and YYDKDF (reference sequence). CDR3 sequence: CATSRSKGGTYEQYF. CDR3 nucleotide sequence: TGTGCCACCAGTCGAAGTAAAGGCGGGACCTACGAGCAGTACTTC.